What follows are 30 T cell receptor beta chains derived from one specimen sequenced in a study of blood T cell repertoires in COVID-19. This table comes from immunoSEQ multiplex PCR, and its TCRdb copy is limited to in-frame clones, with some not included. The sample holds 84,000 or so clones, nearly 90% seen once. Sequenced input: peripheral blood. These TCRs come from a man between 65 and 85 years old with acute or convalescent COVID-19.

The V gene is TRBV7-9, the J gene TRBJ2-7; a possible D gene is TRBD1 (6 bases). The V gene lost 6 bases and the J gene lost 0 bases, with 24 bases spanning the gap. Germline V lookup: CDR1 SEHNR, CDR2 FQNEAQ (reference sequence). This CDR3 has 18 amino acids. This chain's CDR3 is CASSWRTAKGASSYEQYF. The CDR3 coding sequence is TGTGCCAGCAGTTGGCGGACAGCCAAGGGCGCGAGCTCCTACGAGCAGTACTTC.

The J gene is TRBJ2-3, the V gene TRBV5-4; D may be TRBD1 (6 bases). Germline lookup yields CDR1 SGHNT and CDR2 YYREEE (reference sequence). The V end was cut by 0 bases, the J end by 4 bases, with 18 bases between. This CDR3 is built from 17 residues. The CDR3 protein is CASSLARWGPPADTQYF. CDR3 in DNA: TGTGCCAGCAGCTTGGCCAGGTGGGGGCCCCCGGCAGATACGCAGTATTTT. Full variable domain (outside the CDR3, taken from reference TRBV5-4 and TRBJ2-3): ETGVTQSPTHLIKTRGQQVTLRCSSQSGHNTVSWYQQALGQGPQFIFQYYREEENGRGNFPPRFSGLQFPNYSSELNVNALELDDSALYLCASSLARWGPPADTQYFGPGTRLTVL.

The chain is built from TRBV24-1 and TRBJ2-7; 9 bases line up with TRBD1. The V segment lost 2 bases and the J segment 3 bases; nucleotides outside the gene matches: 10. The CDR3 has 17 amino acids. Germline V CDR1 and CDR2: KGHDR, SFDVKD. The CDR3: CATSDSSTGQGFYEQYF. The CDR3 DNA follows: TGTGCCACCAGTGATTCTTCCACGGGACAGGGATTCTACGAGCAGTACTTC.

The chain carries TRBV9 and TRBJ1-6, with 7 nucleotides matching TRBD1. Per germline, CDR1 SGDLS and CDR2 YYNGEE. V dropped 3 bases and J dropped 10; count of bases not matched to a gene: 13. The CDR3 totals 16 residues. CDR3 bases: TGTGCCAGCAGCGAGACCCCCCAGGGGGAGCTATCACCCCTCCACTTT. Amino acids: CASSETPQGELSPLHF. The entire variable domain, with the rest obtained from reference TRBV9 and TRBJ1-6, is as follows: DSGVTQTPKHLITATGQRVTLRCSPRSGDLSVYWYQQSLDQGLQFLIQYYNGEERAKGNILERFSAQQFPDLHSELNLSSLELGDSALYFCASSETPQGELSPLHFGNGTRLTVT.

This chain joins TRBV28 and TRBJ2-7; 9 nucleotides line up with TRBD2. The V segment lost 5 bases and the J segment 3 bases; nucleotides outside the gene matches: 5. Germline CDR1 MDHEN, CDR2 SYDVKM. The CDR3 covers 14 residues. In nucleotides, the CDR3 is TGTGCCAGCAGTCGCGGGGGGGATCTCTACGAGCAGTACTTC. Translation: CASSRGGDLYEQYF.

V gene TRBV28 combines with J gene TRBJ1-4; D possibly corresponds to TRBD1 (5 bases). The CDR3 covers 14 residues. With 2 bases removed from V and 6 bases from J, the gap between germline ends came to 10 bases. The germline V gene encodes CDR1 MDHEN and CDR2 SYDVKM. This chain's CDR3 is CASSLKGIYEKLFF. The CDR3 nucleotides read TGTGCCAGCAGTTTAAAGGGGATCTATGAAAAACTGTTTTTT.

This clone has only one observation. This chain joins TRBV9 and TRBJ2-7, with TRBD1 identical over 7 bases. J was trimmed by 0 bases and V by 0 bases; bases with no gene match: 3. From germline, CDR1 is SGDLS and CDR2 YYNGEE. This CDR3 region has 15 residues. CDR3 loop: CASSVEPGGSYEQYF. In DNA form, the CDR3 reads TGTGCCAGCAGCGTAGAACCAGGGGGCTCCTACGAGCAGTACTTC.

The chain is built from TRBV3-1 (or the pseudogene TRBV3-2) and TRBJ2-2; D possibly corresponds to TRBD1 (6 bases). The germline CDR1 and CDR2 sequences are LGHDT and YNNKEL (reference sequence). The CDR3 is made up of 14 amino acids. V was cut by 0 bases and J by 10 bases, with 12 bases left in between. CDR3 in DNA: TGTGCCAGCAGCCAAGATCAGGGGTCCGCGGAGCTGTTTTTT. Residues: CASSQDQGSAELFF.

This chain joins TRBV3-1 (or the pseudogene TRBV3-2) and TRBJ2-3; 9 nucleotides match TRBD2. In germline, CDR1 is LGHDT, CDR2 YNNKEL (reference sequence). This CDR3 comprises 18 residues. With V trimmed by 1 base and J by 4 bases, 12 bases remained unmatched. The CDR3 region has the DNA TGTGCCAGCAGCCAAGGACCCAGAGCGGGGGGATGGGCAGATACGCAGTATTTT. As protein: CASSQGPRAGGWADTQYF.

The chain has TRBV11-2 and TRBJ1-2, with D possibly matching TRBD1 (5 bases). The CDR3 is 14 residues long. Germline V lookup: CDR1 SGHAT, CDR2 FQNNGV. The V and J ends lost 5 bases and 4 bases respectively, with 14 bases between them. DNA for the CDR3: TGTGCCAGCAGCCAAACAGGCACGGCCTATGGCTACACCTTC. This codes for CASSQTGTAYGYTF.

This rearrangement joins TRBV6-5 to TRBJ1-3; maybe TRBD1 (5 bases). The CDR3 is 14 residues long. From germline, CDR1 is MNHEY and CDR2 SVGAGI. Trimming pared 2 bases from V and 4 bases from J, leaving 9 bases between. CDR3 bases: TGTGCCAGCAGTTACGCAGGGCTCGGAAACACCATATATTTT. The encoded protein is CASSYAGLGNTIYF.

The rearrangement links TRBV14 to TRBJ1-6; possibly TRBD1 for D (5 bases). From germline, CDR1 is SGHDN and CDR2 FVKESK. V lost 0 bases and J 9 bases, leaving 6 bases between the germline ends. The CDR3 has 13 amino acids. In DNA, the CDR3 is TGTGCCAGCAGCCAAGAGGGGGGTTCACCCCTCCACTTT. Its protein product is CASSQEGGSPLHF.

The chain is built from TRBV4-3 and TRBJ2-7; TRBD2 agrees at 8 bases. J lost 5 bases, V lost 5 bases, and 5 bases had no gene match. This CDR3 is built from 13 residues. CDR1 LGHNA and CDR2 YSLEER come from the germline V gene. The CDR3 reads CASSSLAGNEQYF. The CDR3 DNA sequence: TGCGCCAGCAGCAGCTTAGCGGGAAACGAGCAGTACTTC.

The sample holds a few counts of this clone. The J gene is TRBJ2-1, the V gene TRBV24-1; TRBD2 aligns across 10 bases. This CDR3 is built from 14 residues. J lost 7 bases, V lost 7 bases, and 6 bases had no gene match. Germline values: CDR1 KGHDR, CDR2 SFDVKD. CDR3 nucleotides: TGTGCCACCAGAGCGGGAGGGCCTAAGAATGAGCAGTTCTTC. Translation gives CATRAGGPKNEQFF.

A single count supports this clone. The gene calls are TRBV5-8 and TRBJ1-5, with TRBD1 matching 8 bases. Trimming took 4 bases from V and 6 from J; bases not matched to a gene: 9. Germline loops: CDR1 SGHTS, CDR2 YDEGEE. The length of the CDR3 is 15 residues. The CDR3 DNA reads TGTGCCAGCAGCGGTGGACAGGGAATGGGTCAGCCCCAGCATTTT. Protein product: CASSGGQGMGQPQHF. Using reference TRBV5-8 and TRBJ1-5 for the parts outside the CDR3, the full variable domain is EAGVTQSPTHLIKTRGQQATLRCSPISGHTSVYWYQQALGLGLQFLLWYDEGEERNRGNFPPRFSGRQFPNYSSELNVNALELEDSALYLCASSGGQGMGQPQHFGDGTRLSIL.

This rearrangement joins TRBV11-2 to TRBJ2-7; 12 nucleotides line up with TRBD1. The V gene's germline CDR1 is SGHAT and CDR2 FQNNGV. The CDR3 is 18 residues long. J was trimmed by 8 bases and V by 1 base; bases with no gene match: 15. The CDR3 spells CASSLGFGGTGGSNKQYF. The CDR3 DNA reads as TGTGCCAGCAGCTTAGGGTTTGGAGGGACAGGGGGCTCTAACAAGCAGTACTTC.

This clone was found once. V is TRBV9 and J is TRBJ2-7; 7 nucleotides match TRBD2. CDR1 and CDR2 (germline): SGDLS, YYNGEE. The CDR3 loop spans 15 amino acids. With V trimmed by 0 bases and J by 0 bases, 3 bases remained unmatched. CDR3 nucleotides: TGTGCCAGCAGCGTAGGGCGCGGGAGCTCCTACGAGCAGTACTTC. It codes for CASSVGRGSSYEQYF.

The chain employs TRBV10-2 and TRBJ1-4; unclear D gene. Trimming took 4 bases from V and 7 from J, leaving 10 bases between them. Germline loops: CDR1 WSHSY, CDR2 SAAADI. The CDR3 is 13 amino acids. The CDR3 loop reads CASSAGLAEKLFF. CDR3 bases: TGCGCCAGCAGTGCGGGGTTGGCTGAAAAACTGTTTTTT.

The V gene is TRBV4-3, the J gene TRBJ1-1; D is possibly TRBD1 (6 bases). Germline-derived CDR1 and CDR2 are LGHNA and YSLEER. Deletions cut 0 bases from V and 7 bases from J, with 12 bases between. The CDR3 consists of 14 residues. CDR3 DNA sequence: TGCGCCAGCAGCCAAGAAGGACAGTTCAGTGAAGCTTTCTTT. It codes for CASSQEGQFSEAFF.

V gene TRBV28 combines with J gene TRBJ2-7; 11 bases are a match to TRBD1. The CDR3 runs to 15 residues. With V trimmed by 2 bases and J by 3 bases, 3 bases remained unmatched. Germline V gene lookup returns CDR1 MDHEN and CDR2 SYDVKM. Here the CDR3 reads CASSLLGTGGYEQYF. CDR3 DNA sequence: TGTGCCAGCAGTTTACTGGGGACAGGGGGCTACGAGCAGTACTTC.

This sequence joins TRBV28 and TRBJ1-5; D might be TRBD1 (6 bases). The CDR3 sequence is 17 residues long. Per the germline V gene, CDR1 is MDHEN and CDR2 is SYDVKM. V was shortened by 1 base and J by 10 bases, with 23 bases between the two germline ends. CDR3 sequence (DNA): TGTGCCAGCAGTTTATTTAGGACAGCCGCCCAGAGTACACCCCAGCATTTT. Translated: CASSLFRTAAQSTPQHF.

The chain recombines TRBV6-5 with TRBJ1-2; 8 nucleotides agree with TRBD1. The CDR3 covers 13 residues. Germline CDR1 is MNHEY and CDR2 is SVGAGI. The ends lost 4 bases at V and 8 bases at J; junction bases unmatched: 6. The CDR3 sequence is CASSLSGGAGYTF. The DNA of the CDR3 is TGTGCCAGCAGTTTGTCAGGGGGCGCGGGCTACACCTTC.

The chain couples TRBV7-2 to TRBJ2-1; TRBD2 is a possible D gene (6 bases). The CDR3 consists of 15 residues. The V end lost 4 bases, the J end lost 3 bases, and 13 bases lay between the germline ends. The germline V gene encodes CDR1 SGHTA and CDR2 FQGNSA. CDR3 nucleotides: TGTGCCAGCAGCTACGCCCACGGGGGCTACAATGAGCAGTTCTTC. Its protein product is CASSYAHGGYNEQFF.

The chain recombines TRBV4-3 with TRBJ1-2; D ambiguous. V was cut by 0 bases and J by 3 bases, with 11 bases left in between. CDR3 length: 15 amino acids. Germline CDR1 reads LGHNA; CDR2 reads YSLEER. CDR3 DNA sequence: TGCGCCAGCAGCCAAGATGGAGGCGGAGACTATGGCTACACCTTC. Amino acids: CASSQDGGGDYGYTF.

A remark on this clone: One junction end does not reproduce the germline sequence, and a read error may be involved. The rearrangement joins TRBV19 to TRBJ1-5; D is possibly TRBD1 (6 bases). The CDR3 has 16 residues. Germline V CDR1 and CDR2: LNHDA, SQIVND (reference sequence). In DNA form, the CDR3 reads TGTGTCAGTAGTATAAGGGGGAGTGGGAGCAATCAGCCCCAGCATTTT. Its translation: CVSSIRGSGSNQPQHF.

The chain carries TRBV28 and TRBJ1-1; 11 positions match TRBD1. The germline V gene encodes CDR1 MDHEN and CDR2 SYDVKM. CDR3 length: 18 amino acids. With V trimmed by 5 bases and J by 3 bases, 14 bases remained unmatched. Here the CDR3 reads CASSPRWTGGGIDTEAFF. CDR3 sequence (DNA): TGTGCCAGCAGTCCAAGATGGACAGGGGGCGGAATCGACACTGAAGCTTTCTTT.

Remarks on this clone: This same CDR3 is encoded by further DNA sequences in the sample. The chain has TRBV7-2 and TRBJ2-1; D possibly corresponds to TRBD2 (6 bases). Per the germline V gene, CDR1 is SGHTA and CDR2 is FQGNSA. The CDR3 covers 16 residues. Trimming stripped 1 base from V and 0 bases from J, with 10 bases between. The CDR3 DNA reads as TGTGCCAGCAGCTTAGACGGGGGATCCTCCTACAATGAGCAGTTCTTC. Protein: CASSLDGGSSYNEQFF.

This chain links TRBV18 with TRBJ2-6, with TRBD1 identical over 9 bases. V shed 4 bases and J 0 bases; nucleotides not matched to a gene: 7. The CDR3 covers 18 residues. Germline assignment: CDR1 KGHSH and CDR2 LQKENI. The chain's CDR3 is CASSLGQGLGSGANVLTF. CDR3 nucleotide sequence: TGTGCCAGCTCACTCGGACAGGGGTTAGGCTCTGGGGCCAACGTCCTGACTTTC.

This clone is a singleton in its sample. The chain carries TRBV19 and TRBJ1-1; 7 bases fit TRBD1. CDR3 length equals 14 residues. V lost 4 bases to trimming and J lost 4 bases; unmatched junction nucleotides: 6. The germline V gene encodes CDR1 LNHDA and CDR2 SQIVND (reference sequence). The CDR3: CASSTRGRGTEAFF. As DNA, the CDR3 is TGTGCCAGTAGTACTAGGGGGCGCGGCACTGAAGCTTTCTTT.

The CDR3, as DNA: TGCGCCAGCAGCTCCCGCCGCGGGACTGTGCAGGAGCAGTACTTC. It yields the protein CASSSRRGTVQEQYF. V gene TRBV5-1 combines with J gene TRBJ2-7; a possible D gene is TRBD2 (6 bases). Trimming removed 3 bases at V and 7 bases at J, with 20 bases between. Germline CDR1 reads SGHRS; CDR2 reads YFSETQ. The CDR3 loop spans 15 amino acids.